This T cell receptor beta chain is from a study of T cell responses to AZD1222 COVID-19 vaccine. Study-level points and caveats: Clonal diversity may have been underestimated in mostly white British donors. Vaccine-related CD4 TCRs covered spike, predominating at 160-218 and 743-854.

On this clone: Its matching antigen is unknown.

Pooled together were second doses at about 4 or about 12 weeks. Profiled with immunoSEQ multiplex PCR; TCRdb holds only in-frame clones, not every one. The data contain tens of thousands of clones, about nine tenths of them seen just once; the ten biggest clones take up about 7%. The germline V gene encodes CDR1 SGHAT and CDR2 FQNNGV. The CDR3 is 14 amino acids. The ends were cut back, 5 bases at V and 5 bases at J, with 15 bases in the middle. This sequence joins TRBV11-2 and TRBJ2-5; D may be TRBD2 (5 bases). The input for sequencing was peripheral blood, taken 28 days after the second AZD1222 dose. This clonotype was obtained from an adult who received the AZD1222 COVID-19 vaccine. This CDR3 is CASSPRPSIETQYF. CDR3 in DNA: TGTGCCAGCAGCCCCCGGCCTAGCATCGAGACCCAGTACTTC.